These 10 T cell receptor beta chains originate from one sample sequenced in a study of blood T cell repertoires in COVID-19. Assay used: immunoSEQ multiplex PCR; TCRdb lists only in-frame clones, some missing. The sample has around 100,000 clones, roughly 87% seen once; the top ten hold under 8%. Sequencing was performed on peripheral blood. Every receptor here comes from a human donor in a cohort sampled during active COVID-19.

The chain has TRBV7-9 and TRBJ1-4; no clear D gene. The V gene lost 5 bases and the J gene lost 0 bases, with 10 bases spanning the gap. The CDR3 runs 15 residues. From germline, CDR1 is SEHNR and CDR2 FQNEAQ (reference sequence). The CDR3 spells CASSVFSATNEKLFF. CDR3 in DNA: TGTGCCAGCAGCGTCTTCTCTGCAACTAATGAAAAACTGTTTTTT.

This sequence joins TRBV6-5 and TRBJ2-3; 10 bases align to TRBD2. The junction had 4 bases not matched to a gene; V was cut back by 6 bases and J by 1 base. CDR1 and CDR2 (germline): MNHEY, SVGAGI. The CDR3 contains 15 residues. The CDR3 here is CASRAGTSGTDTQYF. The CDR3 DNA reads as TGTGCCAGCAGAGCCGGGACTAGCGGCACAGATACGCAGTATTTT.

This clone came up a few times. The V and J genes are TRBV27 and TRBJ1-5; D not resolved. The CDR3 totals 14 residues. From germline, CDR1 is MNHEY and CDR2 SMNVEV (reference sequence). Trimming stripped 3 bases from V and 1 base from J, with 7 bases between. In nucleotides, the CDR3 is TGTGCCAGCAGTTTTGATGGCAGCAATCAGCCCCAGCATTTT. Its protein is CASSFDGSNQPQHF.

This chain links TRBV7-9 with TRBJ2-1, with 8 bases that match TRBD2. The CDR3 length is 16 residues. Germline loops: CDR1 SEHNR, CDR2 FQNEAQ (reference sequence). V shed 2 bases, J shed 0 bases, and the junction held 3 bases outside the gene matches. The CDR3, as DNA: TGTGCCAGCAGCTTAAGTCGGGGGGGCTCCTACAATGAGCAGTTCTTC. Protein product: CASSLSRGGSYNEQFF.

This clone is a singleton in its sample. The chain uses TRBV11-2 and TRBJ2-3, with a possible D match to TRBD1 (5 bases). Per the germline V gene, CDR1 is SGHAT and CDR2 is FQNNGV. This CDR3 has 14 amino acids. Trimming left V 6 bases short and J 8 bases short, with 18 bases between. CDR3 DNA sequence: TGTGCCAGCAGGAAAGACTCGCCTCAGGGTACGCAGTATTTT. Translation: CASRKDSPQGTQYF.

The chain employs TRBV5-8 and TRBJ1-2; no clear D. CDR3 length: 14 amino acids. CDR1 SGHTS and CDR2 YDEGEE come from the germline V gene. V was cut by 0 bases and J by 4 bases, with 10 bases left in between. This CDR3 is CASSLDGRIYGYTF. CDR3 nucleotides: TGTGCCAGCAGCTTGGATGGGCGTATCTATGGCTACACCTTC.

The V and J genes are TRBV11-3 and TRBJ2-3; tentatively, D is TRBD2 (5 bases). Germline V lookup: CDR1 SGHNT, CDR2 YENEEA. CDR3 length equals 15 residues. With 1 base removed from V and 2 bases from J, the gap between germline ends came to 10 bases. The CDR3 region has the DNA TGTGCCAGCAGCTTAGGGGAGAGCCTCACAGATACGCAGTATTTT. This translates into CASSLGESLTDTQYF.

The chain employs TRBV6-5 and TRBJ1-1; perhaps TRBD1 as D (5 bases). The germline V and J ends were trimmed by 6 bases and 1 base, with 9 bases remaining between them. Germline V gene sequence: CDR1 MNHEY, CDR2 SVGAGI. This CDR3 is built from 13 residues. The DNA of the CDR3 is TGTGCCAGCAGCTCAGGACAGAACACTGAAGCTTTCTTT. It codes for CASSSGQNTEAFF.

This sequence joins TRBV19 and TRBJ2-2, with 10 nucleotides matching TRBD1. CDR1 is LNHDA, CDR2 SQIVND, per germline (reference sequence). Trimming took 3 bases from V and 1 from J; bases not matched to a gene: 8. The length of the CDR3 is 18 residues. CDR3 nucleotides: TGTGCCAGTAGTATGAGGGACAGGGGAGGATGGAACACCGGGGAGCTGTTTTTT. Protein sequence: CASSMRDRGGWNTGELFF.

The rearrangement joins TRBV28 to TRBJ1-1, with D perhaps TRBD1 (6 bases). Germline CDR1 is MDHEN and CDR2 is SYDVKM. The V gene lost 6 bases and the J gene lost 5 bases, with 10 bases spanning the gap. CDR3 length equals 12 residues. The CDR3 reads CASSQQGTEAFF. The CDR3 DNA reads as TGTGCCAGCAGCCAACAGGGAACTGAAGCTTTCTTT.